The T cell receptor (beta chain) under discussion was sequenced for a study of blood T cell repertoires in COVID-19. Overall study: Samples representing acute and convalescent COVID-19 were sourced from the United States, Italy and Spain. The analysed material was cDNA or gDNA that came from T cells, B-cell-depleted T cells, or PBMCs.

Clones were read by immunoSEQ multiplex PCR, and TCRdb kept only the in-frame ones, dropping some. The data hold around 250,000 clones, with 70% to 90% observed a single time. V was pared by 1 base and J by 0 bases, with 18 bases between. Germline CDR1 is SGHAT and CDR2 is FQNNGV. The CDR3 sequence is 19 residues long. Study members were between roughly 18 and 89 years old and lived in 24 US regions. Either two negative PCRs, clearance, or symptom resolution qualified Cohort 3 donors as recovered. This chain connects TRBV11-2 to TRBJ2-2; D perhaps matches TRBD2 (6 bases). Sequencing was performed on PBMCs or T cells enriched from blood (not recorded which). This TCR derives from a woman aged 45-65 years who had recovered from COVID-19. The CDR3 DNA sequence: TGTGCCAGCAGCTTAGTCGGGAGAGGCCCGGAGGCGAACACCGGGGAGCTGTTTTTT. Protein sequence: CASSLVGRGPEANTGELFF. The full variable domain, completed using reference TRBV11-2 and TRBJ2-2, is EAGVAQSPRYKIIEKRQSVAFWCNPISGHATLYWYQQILGQGPKLLIQFQNNGVVDDSQLPKDRFSAERLKGVDSTLKIQPAKLEDSAVYLCASSLVGRGPEANTGELFFGEGSRLTVL.